The next 29 T cell receptor beta chains were all read from a single sample in a study of cytomegalovirus exposure and HLA in healthy donors (dated by TCRdb to about 2017). Libraries were made using the immunoSEQ multiplex PCR assay. For the multiplex PCR, a mixture combining 60 forward primers for TCR Vbeta segments and 13 reverse primers for TCR Jbeta segments was used. The immuneACCESS repertoire file appears here via TCRdb, limited to in-frame rearrangements. These files lack a portion of the clones; in checked studies, under half of the deficit traces to unresolved V genes, and the cause of the others is not known. The sample table records 90,000 to 140,000 clones; about four fifths of these occur just once. The top ten constitute 1% to 1.5% of the sample. Sequencing input: PBMCs. Receptors were obtained from a man aged 25-45 years in good health and CMV-seronegative.

The table lists this clone with a few counts. This chain links TRBV4-3 with TRBJ1-1, with D unclear. The CDR3 has 16 residues. The V gene's germline CDR1 is LGHNA and CDR2 YSLEER. The V end lost 0 bases, the J end lost 14 bases, and 25 bases lay between the germline ends. The CDR3 coding sequence is TGCGCCAGCAGCCAAGATTCAGACTTAACACTGAATTTTCTATTCTTT. Translated: CASSQDSDLTLNFLFF.

The chain joins TRBV5-1 to TRBJ2-5; the D gene is possibly TRBD1 (6 bases). This CDR3 has 15 residues. Trimming removed 0 bases from V and 5 bases from J, with 14 bases in between. Germline V gene sequence: CDR1 SGHRS, CDR2 YFSETQ. The CDR3 protein is CASSLEAGEGETQYF. The CDR3 DNA sequence: TGCGCCAGCAGCTTGGAGGCAGGGGAAGGGGAGACCCAGTACTTC.

The rearrangement links TRBV6-1 to TRBJ2-5, with a possible D match to TRBD2 (6 bases). Between the trimmed V and J ends, which lost 4 bases and 6 bases, there was a span of 21 bases. The CDR3 covers 16 residues. CDR1 is MNHNS, CDR2 SASEGT, per germline. This CDR3 reads CASSGLEGGLKKTQYF. CDR3 bases: TGTGCCAGCAGTGGGCTGGAGGGTGGGTTGAAAAAGACCCAGTACTTC.

There are a few counts of this clone. The rearrangement uses TRBV19 and TRBJ2-7; the match to TRBD1 covers 11 bases. The CDR3 loop spans 15 amino acids. V lost 3 bases to trimming and J lost 4 bases; unmatched junction nucleotides: 5. Germline V CDR1 and CDR2: LNHDA, SQIVND (reference sequence). The CDR3 coding sequence is TGTGCCAGTAGTATCGCCAGGGACAGGGGGTACGAGCAGTACTTC. Protein product: CASSIARDRGYEQYF.

This clone has more than one count but fewer than ten. The genes are TRBV19 and TRBJ1-6; D is ambiguous. V was trimmed by 3 bases and J by 7 bases, leaving 13 bases between them. Germline lookup yields CDR1 LNHDA and CDR2 SQIVND (reference sequence). The CDR3 is made up of 15 amino acids. The CDR3 DNA is TGTGCCAGTAGTATGTCGGTGGCGGGAAATTCACCCCTCCACTTT. This translates into CASSMSVAGNSPLHF. The whole variable domain, remainder taken from reference TRBV19 and TRBJ1-6, is DGGITQSPKYLFRKEGQNVTLSCEQNLNHDAMYWYRQDPGQGLRLIYYSQIVNDFQKGDIAEGYSVSREKKESFPLTVTSAQKNPTAFYLCASSMSVAGNSPLHFGNGTRLTVT.

This clone showed up just a few times. The chain recombines TRBV6-5 with TRBJ1-1; 7 nucleotides align to TRBD1. V shed 5 bases and J 4 bases; nucleotides not matched to a gene: 7. CDR1 and CDR2 from the germline V gene are MNHEY and SVGAGI. This CDR3 region has 14 residues. The CDR3 sequence is CASSTHRGITEAFF. CDR3 sequence (DNA): TGTGCCAGCAGTACCCACAGGGGAATCACTGAAGCTTTCTTT.

The V and J genes are TRBV6-5 and TRBJ2-7, with 8 bases identical to TRBD1. Germline V gene sequence: CDR1 MNHEY, CDR2 SVGAGI. J was trimmed by 3 bases and V by 2 bases; bases with no gene match: 3. This CDR3 spans 14 amino acids. DNA of the CDR3: TGTGCCAGCAGTTACCGTGGACAGGGCTACGAGCAGTACTTC. The encoded protein is CASSYRGQGYEQYF.

This chain uses TRBV27 with TRBJ1-5; 9 bases map to TRBD1. This CDR3 contains 16 residues. Germline V gene data show CDR1 as MNHEY and CDR2 as SMNVEV (reference sequence). The V segment lost 8 bases and the J segment 4 bases; nucleotides outside the gene matches: 12. CDR3 amino acids: CASRQDRGIKNQPQHF. The CDR3 DNA is TGTGCCAGCCGCCAGGACAGGGGCATCAAAAATCAGCCCCAGCATTTT.

The V gene is TRBV7-2, the J gene TRBJ1-4; D is ambiguous. The CDR3 runs 16 residues. In germline, CDR1 is SGHTA, CDR2 FQGNSA. Trimming left V 1 base short and J 3 bases short, with 12 bases between. CDR3: CASSLVRAASNEKLFF. The DNA of the CDR3 is TGTGCCAGCAGCTTAGTGAGGGCAGCCTCTAATGAAAAACTGTTTTTT.

This sequence joins TRBV27 and TRBJ2-7, with D tentatively TRBD2 (6 bases). Per germline, CDR1 MNHEY and CDR2 SMNVEV (reference sequence). Between the trimmed V and J ends, which lost 6 bases and 4 bases, there was a span of 13 bases. This CDR3 spans 13 amino acids. CDR3 residues: CASSRDLSYEQYF. The CDR3 region has the DNA TGTGCCAGCAGCAGGGACTTATCTTACGAGCAGTACTTC.

The genes are TRBV25-1 and TRBJ2-1, with 13 bases lining up with TRBD2. Germline loops: CDR1 MGHDK, CDR2 SYGVNS. V lost 8 bases, J lost 9 bases, and 4 bases stayed unmatched. The CDR3 is 13 residues long. Here the CDR3 reads CASRLAGGGEQFF. The CDR3 coding sequence is TGTGCCAGCCGACTAGCGGGAGGAGGTGAGCAGTTCTTC.

The chain has TRBV14 and TRBJ1-2, with D possibly TRBD1 on 6 matching bases. Germline CDR1 and CDR2: SGHDN and FVKESK. V was trimmed by 3 bases and J by 4 bases, leaving 18 bases between them. The CDR3 has 16 amino acids. The CDR3, as DNA: TGTGCCAGCAGCCAGGGGGTACTTGGACAGAGCTATGGCTACACCTTC. This sequence encodes CASSQGVLGQSYGYTF.

The chain uses TRBV18 and TRBJ1-3; possibly TRBD1 for D (6 bases). V was clipped by 6 bases and J by 0 bases, with 12 bases between them. Germline V lookup: CDR1 KGHSH, CDR2 LQKENI. This CDR3 is 15 amino acids long. CDR3 sequence reads: CASSSQGASGNTIYF. The CDR3 nucleotides read TGTGCCAGCTCCTCACAGGGAGCCTCTGGAAACACCATATATTTT. Supplemented by reference TRBV18 and TRBJ1-3, the full variable domain reads NAGVMQNPRHLVRRRGQEARLRCSPMKGHSHVYWYRQLPEEGLKFMVYLQKENIIDESGMPKERFSAEFPKEGPSILRIQQVVRGDSAAYFCASSSQGASGNTIYFGEGSWLTVV.

This clone occurred a few times. The chain links TRBV29-1 to TRBJ1-5; 9 nucleotides align to TRBD1. Trimming removed 6 bases from V and 1 base from J; junction bases left unmatched: 4. Germline loops: CDR1 SQVTM, CDR2 ANQGSEA. The CDR3 is 14 residues long. The DNA of the CDR3 is TGCAGCGTGGGACAGGGAGGGAGCAATCAGCCCCAGCATTTT. This gives the protein CSVGQGGSNQPQHF.

The V call is TRBV7-9, the J call TRBJ2-7; no definite D call. Germline values: CDR1 SEHNR, CDR2 FQNEAQ (reference sequence). V gave up 1 base and J gave up 7 bases, with 8 bases separating them. This CDR3 has 12 residues. This CDR3 is CASSLGSGEQYF. CDR3 DNA: TGTGCCAGCAGCTTAGGCTCCGGGGAGCAGTACTTC.

V gene TRBV7-9 combines with J gene TRBJ2-1; D gene unclear. The germline gives CDR1 SEHNR, CDR2 FQNEAQ (reference sequence). This CDR3 region has 13 residues. V lost 2 bases and J 3 bases, leaving 5 bases between the germline ends. CDR3 loop: CASSLNYYNEQFF. The CDR3 bases are TGTGCCAGCAGCTTAAACTACTACAATGAGCAGTTCTTC.

Note on this clone: The junction differs from germline at one of its ends, possibly a read error. The gene calls are TRBV4-1 and TRBJ1-2; the D is unclear. The CDR3 runs to 14 residues. Germline V gene data show CDR1 as MGHRA and CDR2 as YSYEKL. CDR3 sequence (DNA): TGCGCCAGCACCCAACCGGGAACTACTTATGGCTACACCTTC. This encodes CASTQPGTTYGYTF.

This clone showed up just once. This chain joins TRBV6-1 and TRBJ1-1; 11 nucleotides agree with TRBD1. The CDR3 length is 17 residues. Germline loops: CDR1 MNHNS, CDR2 SASEGT. V dropped 3 bases and J dropped 6; count of bases not matched to a gene: 12. CDR3 loop: CASSDADRGRLLPEAFF. CDR3 nucleotide sequence: TGTGCCAGCAGTGACGCGGACAGGGGGCGCCTCCTCCCTGAAGCTTTCTTT.

This clone was recorded a few times. The chain joins TRBV14 to TRBJ2-5, with 7 bases fitting TRBD1. CDR1 is SGHDN, CDR2 FVKESK, per germline. The CDR3 runs to 15 residues. J was trimmed by 4 bases and V by 1 base; bases with no gene match: 6. In nucleotides, the CDR3 is TGTGCCAGCAGCCAAGTGTACACAGGGGTAGAGACCCAGTACTTC. Translated: CASSQVYTGVETQYF.

The V call is TRBV7-9, the J call TRBJ2-1; maybe TRBD2 (5 bases). This CDR3 comprises 12 residues. Trimming left V 4 bases short and J 15 bases short, with 16 bases between. CDR1 and CDR2 from the germline V gene are SEHNR and FQNEAQ (reference sequence). CDR3 in DNA: TGTGCCAGCAGCTCGGGTGGAGGAAGCCTGTTCTTC. This codes for CASSSGGGSLFF.

The chain couples TRBV9 to TRBJ1-2; 9 bases are shared with TRBD1. Per germline, CDR1 SGDLS and CDR2 YYNGEE. V lost 4 bases to trimming and J lost 7 bases; unmatched junction nucleotides: 8. The CDR3 consists of 14 residues. In DNA form, the CDR3 reads TGTGCCAGCAGCCCGGACAGGGGATTTCGTGGCTACACCTTC. This sequence encodes CASSPDRGFRGYTF.

V and J are TRBV7-9 and TRBJ2-2; 8 positions match TRBD1. V lost 3 bases and J lost 4; bases outside the gene matches: 7. The CDR3 spans 16 residues. CDR1 SEHNR and CDR2 FQNEAQ come from the germline V gene (reference sequence). CDR3 in amino acids: CASSLPRGLGTGELFF. DNA of the CDR3: TGTGCCAGCAGCTTGCCCAGGGGGCTGGGCACCGGGGAGCTGTTTTTT.

The chain employs TRBV18 and TRBJ2-1; the D is unclear. Germline V gene lookup returns CDR1 KGHSH and CDR2 LQKENI. CDR3 length: 14 amino acids. Trimming left V 4 bases short and J 5 bases short, with 12 bases between. The CDR3 loop reads CASSLTTADNEQFF. The CDR3 DNA sequence: TGTGCCAGCTCACTGACAACTGCAGACAATGAGCAGTTCTTC.

V gene TRBV10-1 combines with J gene TRBJ2-1, with TRBD2 matching over 8 bases. The CDR3 loop spans 13 amino acids. Trimming at V came to 6 bases and at J to 9 bases, leaving 7 bases not matched to a gene. Germline CDR1 WNHNN, CDR2 SYGVQD (reference sequence). The CDR3 DNA reads TGCGCCAGCAGCAGGACTAGCAGCGGTGAGCAGTTCTTC. Amino acid sequence: CASSRTSSGEQFF.

The J gene is TRBJ1-1, the V gene TRBV10-1; the match to TRBD1 covers 8 bases. V was pared by 3 bases and J by 4 bases, with 7 bases of the junction left unmatched. Looked up from germline, CDR1 is WNHNN and CDR2 is SYGVQD (reference sequence). The CDR3 has 15 amino acids. The CDR3 protein is CASSEAGQGGTEAFF. In DNA, the CDR3 is TGCGCCAGCAGTGAAGCTGGACAGGGTGGCACTGAAGCTTTCTTT.

The chain has TRBV27 and TRBJ2-7; 11 nucleotides line up with TRBD2. The V gene's germline CDR1 is MNHEY and CDR2 SMNVEV (reference sequence). The V gene end was trimmed by 2 bases and the J gene end by 2 bases; junction bases not matched to a gene: 5. The CDR3 contains 16 residues. Here the CDR3 reads CASSLKGLAGTYEQYF. The CDR3 nucleotides are TGTGCCAGCAGTTTAAAAGGACTAGCGGGTACCTACGAGCAGTACTTC.

V and J are TRBV27 and TRBJ2-6; unclear D gene. The germline V and J ends were trimmed by 5 bases and 0 bases, with 11 bases remaining between them. This CDR3 spans 16 amino acids. In germline, CDR1 is MNHEY, CDR2 SMNVEV (reference sequence). The CDR3 nucleotides read TGTGCCAGCAGTAACAAAAAGATCTCTGGGGCCAACGTCCTGACTTTC. It specifies CASSNKKISGANVLTF.

The V and J genes are TRBV28 and TRBJ2-3; possibly TRBD2 for D (5 bases). The V gene lost 7 bases and the J gene lost 0 bases, with 11 bases spanning the gap. Germline V CDR1 and CDR2: MDHEN, SYDVKM. This CDR3 is 14 amino acids long. The CDR3 bases are TGTGCCAGCACCTCCCCGGGGAGCACAGATACGCAGTATTTT. Translation gives CASTSPGSTDTQYF.

The rearrangement uses TRBV7-2 and TRBJ1-2; TRBD1 matches 7 bases. The CDR3 runs to 15 residues. Germline CDR1 SGHTA, CDR2 FQGNSA. J lost 4 bases, V lost 2 bases, and 7 bases had no gene match. CDR3 region: CASSLNPTGAYGYTF. CDR3 DNA sequence: TGTGCCAGCAGCTTAAACCCTACAGGGGCCTATGGCTACACCTTC.